One TCR beta chain is described in this entry. Its matching antigen is unknown. The CDR3 is 16 residues long. With 3 bases clipped from V and 4 bases from J, the junction kept 11 bases outside the gene matches. The germline V gene encodes CDR1 GTSNPN and CDR2 SVGIG (reference sequence). The source of the sample is a study of cytomegalovirus exposure and HLA in healthy donors. Study-wide background: Among the approximately 400 genotyped donors, around 81% were placed in the Caucasian-associated ancestry cluster.

PCR employed 60 Vbeta and 13 Jbeta primers. Libraries were prepared by immunoSEQ multiplex PCR; TCRdb keeps only in-frame clonotypes and omits some of them. The repertoire has about 160,000 clones, 65% to 80% of them found once; the top ten carry 1.5% to 2%. General study findings and limits: TCR beta sequences reportedly predicted most subjects' HLA-A and HLA-B alleles accurately. In an earlier analysis, in some 600 donors, most V segments appeared productive either ~87% or ~30% of the time. Later on, an analysis tied 15,000 or so TCR beta sequences to HLA alleles at 0.05 false discovery rate.

This TCR was sampled from a woman in her twenties or thirties in good health and CMV-seronegative. The sample taken for sequencing was PBMCs. The V call is TRBV30, the J call TRBJ2-2; 7 nucleotides align to TRBD1. The CDR3 coding sequence is TGTGCCTGGAGAACCCCCGGGACAGAGCGCACCGGGGAGCTGTTTTTT. It codes for CAWRTPGTERTGELFF.